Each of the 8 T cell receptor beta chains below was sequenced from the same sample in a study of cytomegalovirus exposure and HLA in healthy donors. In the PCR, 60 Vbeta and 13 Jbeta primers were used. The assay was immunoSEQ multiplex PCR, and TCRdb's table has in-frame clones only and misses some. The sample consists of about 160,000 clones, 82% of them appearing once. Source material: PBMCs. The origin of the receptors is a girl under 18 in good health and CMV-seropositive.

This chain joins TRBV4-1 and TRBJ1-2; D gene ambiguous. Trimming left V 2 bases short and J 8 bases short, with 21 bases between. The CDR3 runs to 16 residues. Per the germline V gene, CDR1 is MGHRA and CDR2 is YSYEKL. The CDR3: CASSQLWRIARVGYTF. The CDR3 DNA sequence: TGCGCCAGCAGCCAACTTTGGAGGATCGCTAGGGTAGGCTACACCTTC.

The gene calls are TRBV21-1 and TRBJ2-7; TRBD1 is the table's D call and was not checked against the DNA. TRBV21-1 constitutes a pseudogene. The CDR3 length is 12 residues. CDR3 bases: TGTGCCAGCTACCAGCAGGGCTACGAGCAGTACTTC. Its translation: CASYQQGYEQYF.

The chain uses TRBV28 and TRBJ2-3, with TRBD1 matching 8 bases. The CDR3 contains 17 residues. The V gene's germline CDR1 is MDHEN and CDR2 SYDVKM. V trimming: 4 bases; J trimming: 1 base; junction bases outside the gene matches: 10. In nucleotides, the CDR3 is TGTGCCAGCAGTTCCCGACCCGGGACAGGACGCACAGATACGCAGTATTTT. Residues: CASSSRPGTGRTDTQYF.

The CDR3 coding sequence is TGTGCCAGCAGCTTGAGACAGGGCAGCTCTGGAAACACCATATATTTT. Its protein is CASSLRQGSSGNTIYF. The chain has TRBV7-9 and TRBJ1-3; 7 positions agree with TRBD1. Germline assignment: CDR1 SEHNR and CDR2 FQNEAQ (reference sequence). This CDR3 comprises 16 residues. Losses at the gene ends were 3 bases for V and 0 bases for J; bases not matched to a gene: 5.

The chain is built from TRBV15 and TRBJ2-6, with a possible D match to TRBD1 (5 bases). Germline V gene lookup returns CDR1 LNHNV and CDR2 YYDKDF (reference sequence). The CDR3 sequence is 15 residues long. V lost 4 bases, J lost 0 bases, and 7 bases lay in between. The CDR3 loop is CATSTDSSGANVLTF. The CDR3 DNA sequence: TGTGCCACCAGCACCGACAGCTCTGGGGCCAACGTCCTGACTTTC. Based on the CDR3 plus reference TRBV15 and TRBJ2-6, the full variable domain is DAMVIQNPRYQVTQFGKPVTLSCSQTLNHNVMYWYQQKSSQAPKLLFHYYDKDFNNEADTPDNFQSRRPNTSFCFLDIRSPGLGDTAMYLCATSTDSSGANVLTFGAGSRLTVL.

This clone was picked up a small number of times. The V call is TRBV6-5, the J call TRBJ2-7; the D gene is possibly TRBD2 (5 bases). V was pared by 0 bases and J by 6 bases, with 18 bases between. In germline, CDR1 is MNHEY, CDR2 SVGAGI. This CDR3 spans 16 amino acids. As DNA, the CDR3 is TGTGCCAGCAGTTACTCGATGGGAGCGATGGGGTCCGAGCAGTACTTC. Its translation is CASSYSMGAMGSEQYF.

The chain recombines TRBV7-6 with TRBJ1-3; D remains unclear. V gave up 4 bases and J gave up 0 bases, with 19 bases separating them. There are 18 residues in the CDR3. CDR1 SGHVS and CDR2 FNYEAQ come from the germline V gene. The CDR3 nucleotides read TGTGCCAGCAGCTCGAGAGTCCAGGCGAAAAGCTCTGGAAACACCATATATTTT. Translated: CASSSRVQAKSSGNTIYF.

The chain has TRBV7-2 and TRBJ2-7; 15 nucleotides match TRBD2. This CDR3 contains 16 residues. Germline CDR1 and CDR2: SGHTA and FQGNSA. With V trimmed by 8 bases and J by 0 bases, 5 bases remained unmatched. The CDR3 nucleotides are TGTGCCAGCGGGACTAGCGGGGGGCCGAGCTCCTACGAGCAGTACTTC. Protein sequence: CASGTSGGPSSYEQYF. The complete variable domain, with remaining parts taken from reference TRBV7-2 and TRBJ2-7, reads GAGVSQSPSNKVTEKGKDVELRCDPISGHTALYWYRQSLGQGLEFLIYFQGNSAPDKSGLPSDRFSAERTGGSVSTLTIQRTQQEDSAVYLCASGTSGGPSSYEQYFGPGTRLTVT.